This T cell receptor (beta chain) was obtained from a study of T cell responses to AZD1222 COVID-19 vaccine. Overall study results and limits: Among the donors, most were white British and more were female, and clonal diversity was possibly underestimated. Only 5 or 6 AZD1222 recipients were seropositive at baseline.

TCRdb's copy holds only in-frame clones and misses some; the assay was immunoSEQ multiplex PCR. The sample lists about 100,000 clones, approximately 90% seen once, with roughly 9% in the top ten. Second doses were pooled across both intervals (about 4 or about 12 weeks). This CDR3 region has 14 residues. The germline V gene has CDR1 SGHRS and CDR2 YFSETQ. The V and J ends lost 1 base and 3 bases, in that order; junction bases with no gene match: 3. Comment on this clone: The antigen remains undetermined.

This sample comprised peripheral blood, obtained 28 days after the second AZD1222 dose. This TCR was sampled from an adult who received the AZD1222 COVID-19 vaccine. The rearrangement uses TRBV5-1 and TRBJ2-7; 8 bases line up with TRBD1. The CDR3 DNA is TGCGCCAGCAGCTTGACAGGGGGGAACTACGAGCAGTACTTC. It is translated as CASSLTGGNYEQYF.